This T cell receptor (beta chain) emerged from a study of blood T cells in healthy people across ages. The study, taken as a whole, reports: Long-lived donors exceeded aged donors in naive CD4+ cells and diversity.

Concerning this clonotype: What it recognizes is unknown.

A second PCR of about 7 to 12 cycles used a sample-barcoded 5' primer and a J-beta primer mix. One entry per CDR3 protein results from TCRdb running MiXCR on the 5' RACE reads. The table lists 700,000 or so distinct CDR3 sequences, roughly 20% of them singletons. The J segment lost 4 bases and the V segment lost 9 bases, leaving 2 bases of the junction unmatched. Germline V gene data show CDR1 as LNHDA and CDR2 as SQIVND (reference sequence). The CDR3 extends over 13 amino acids. This TCR was sampled from a man aged 70-80 years in good health. The rearrangement links TRBV19 to TRBJ2-1; 11 bases align to TRBD1. Sequencing input: blood. The CDR3 DNA reads TGTGCCAGCGGACAGGGGGCTTACAATGAGCAGTTCTTC. As protein: CASGQGAYNEQFF.